This passage covers 24 T cell receptor beta chains from one sample sequenced in a study of blood T cells in healthy people across ages. PCR was performed a second time for roughly 6 to 12 cycles using a sample-barcoded 5' primer and a J-beta primer mix. TCRdb passed the 5' RACE reads through MiXCR, listing each CDR3 protein once. The sample shows roughly 680,000 distinct CDR3 sequences, about 51% of them seen only once. The source material was blood. These receptors all come from a woman older than 75 in good health.

In this sample, this clonotype turned up many times. This chain uses TRBV20-1 with TRBJ2-3; D possibly uses TRBD1 or TRBD2 (6 bases each). The CDR3 contains 15 residues. Trimming shortened V by 3 bases and J by 3 bases, and 16 bases separated the two germline ends. Germline V gives CDR1 DFQATT, CDR2 SNEGSKA (reference sequence). In DNA, the CDR3 is TGCAGTGCTAGCCCGGGGACACTAGCTACAGATACGCAGTATTTT. This codes for CSASPGTLATDTQYF.

This chain links TRBV6-6 with TRBJ2-1, with TRBD2 matching over 8 bases. J was trimmed by 9 bases and V by 5 bases; bases with no gene match: 15. There are 16 residues in the CDR3. Per germline, CDR1 MNHNY and CDR2 SVGAGI (reference sequence). CDR3 sequence (DNA): TGTGCCAGCAGTACCCAGGAAGCGGGAGTAGGGGGTGAGCAGTTCTTC. It is translated as CASSTQEAGVGGEQFF.

The rearrangement uses TRBV5-1 and TRBJ2-3, with unresolved D. Trimming took off 5 bases at V and 2 bases at J, with 15 bases between the two ends. This CDR3 is built from 15 residues. CDR1 is SGHRS, CDR2 YFSETQ, per germline. For the CDR3, the DNA is TGCGCCAGCAGGGGGATAGAGAAGAACACAGATACGCAGTATTTT. Its protein product is CASRGIEKNTDTQYF.

In regard to this clonotype: This may be a read error: a much more frequent sequence differs by one nucleotide. The rearrangement uses TRBV5-1 and TRBJ2-3; D is perhaps TRBD2 (6 bases). The CDR3 covers 16 residues. CDR1 and CDR2 from the germline V gene are SGHRS and YFSETQ. The V gene lost 6 bases and the J gene lost 5 bases, with 22 bases spanning the gap. In DNA, the CDR3 is TGCGCCAGCAACCCAGTTGCGGGGCTTCGCGAAGATACGCAGTATTTT. It specifies CASNPVAGLREDTQYF.

Note on this clonotype: This clone may be a read error of a much larger clone one base away. The V gene is TRBV6-6, the J gene TRBJ1-5; 7 bases line up with TRBD1. The CDR3 is made up of 14 amino acids. The ends lost 7 bases at V and 7 bases at J; junction bases unmatched: 10. Germline-derived CDR1 and CDR2 are MNHNY and SVGAGI (reference sequence). CDR3: CASTGNRGEQPQHF. Written as DNA, the CDR3 is TGTGCCAGCACCGGGAACAGGGGAGAGCAGCCCCAGCATTTT.

This clonotype appeared many times. The junction departs from germline at one end; a sequencing error may be responsible. V is TRBV6-5 and J is TRBJ1-2; 8 bases match TRBD1. CDR1 and CDR2 from the germline V gene are MNHEY and SVGAGI. The CDR3 is 13 residues long. The CDR3 reads CASSDSTGGGYTF. Here the CDR3 DNA reads TGTGCCAGCAGTGACTCTACAGGGGGAGGCTACACCTTC.

This clonotype was observed at least ten times. This chain links TRBV29-1 with TRBJ2-3; D unclear. Trimming took off 4 bases at V and 2 bases at J, with 7 bases between the two ends. CDR3 size: 12 residues. In germline, CDR1 is SQVTM, CDR2 ANQGSEA. The CDR3 DNA sequence: TGCAGCGTTGCTAAGATCACAGATACGCAGTATTTT. Its translation: CSVAKITDTQYF.

This clonotype was counted at least ten times. The V and J genes are TRBV25-1 and TRBJ2-7; D possibly corresponds to TRBD1 (6 bases). Germline-derived CDR1 and CDR2 are MGHDK and SYGVNS. V gave up 5 bases and J gave up 3 bases, with 14 bases separating them. The CDR3 extends over 14 amino acids. In nucleotides, the CDR3 is TGTGCCAGCAGTCCCCGGGACAAGTACTACGAGCAGTACTTC. This sequence encodes CASSPRDKYYEQYF.

This clonotype was counted once. The chain couples TRBV25-1 to TRBJ2-7; 10 positions match TRBD1. J gave up 3 bases and V 0 bases, and 5 bases lay outside the gene matches. CDR3 size: 16 residues. Germline loops: CDR1 MGHDK, CDR2 SYGVNS. CDR3 region: CASSEYFGTGDYEQYF. CDR3 sequence (DNA): TGTGCCAGCAGTGAATATTTTGGGACAGGGGACTACGAGCAGTACTTC.

The chain combines TRBV29-1 with TRBJ1-1, with D possibly matching TRBD1 (6 bases). CDR1 and CDR2 from the germline V gene are SQVTM and ANQGSEA. The V and J ends lost 7 bases and 5 bases respectively, with 14 bases between them. The CDR3 runs to 12 residues. The CDR3 DNA is TGCAGCGCGCCGGGGGGGGCTACTGAAGCTTTCTTT. As protein: CSAPGGATEAFF.

This clonotype showed up many times. This chain joins TRBV12-3 or TRBV12-4 and TRBJ2-1, with 9 bases lining up with TRBD2. The length of the CDR3 is 15 residues. The V gene end was trimmed by 6 bases and the J gene end by 7 bases; junction bases not matched to a gene: 10. As DNA, the CDR3 is TGTGCCAGCAGCCTACAGAGCGGGAGGCAGAATGAGCAGTTCTTC. This codes for CASSLQSGRQNEQFF.

This clonotype was seen a handful of times. The V call is TRBV20-1, the J call TRBJ1-5; the D is unclear. Trimming cost V 6 bases and J 4 bases, with 19 bases left between them. This CDR3 comprises 15 residues. The germline V gene has CDR1 DFQATT and CDR2 SNEGSKA (reference sequence). CDR3 in DNA: TGCAGTGCGAGCGATACGTCTTTTAGGAATCAGCCCCAGCATTTT. It specifies CSASDTSFRNQPQHF.

As DNA, the CDR3 is TGTGCCAGCAGCACTAGCCGCAACGGCGAGCAGTACTTC. Protein: CASSTSRNGEQYF. The V gene is TRBV12-3 or TRBV12-4, the J gene TRBJ2-4; tentatively, D is TRBD2 (6 bases). The J call could be wrong; TRBJ2-7 is a better fit for the DNA end. The CDR3 covers 13 residues.

Comment on this clonotype: This may be a read error, as it is one base from a much larger clone. The chain carries TRBV7-3 and TRBJ2-3; D remains unclear. V dropped 0 bases and J dropped 3 bases, with 13 bases sitting between them. The CDR3 is 16 residues long. Looked up from germline, CDR1 is SGHTA and CDR2 is FQGTGA. For the CDR3, the DNA is TGTGCCAGCAGCTTAACGGTGGTCCAGAGGACAGATACGCAGTATTTT. Protein: CASSLTVVQRTDTQYF.

Concerning this clonotype: One base away lies a much larger clone, so this may be a sequencing read error. The V and J genes are TRBV7-8 and TRBJ1-2; tentative D call: TRBD1 (6 bases). V was shortened by 8 bases and J by 7 bases, with 17 bases between the two germline ends. The CDR3 covers 13 residues. CDR1 SGHVS and CDR2 FQNEAQ come from the germline V gene. The CDR3 sequence is CASAPLGAAGYTF. The CDR3 DNA reads TGTGCCAGCGCCCCCCTGGGGGCAGCTGGCTACACCTTC.

This rearrangement joins TRBV12-3 or TRBV12-4 to TRBJ1-5; D gene unclear. The CDR3 runs 14 residues. Deletions cut 6 bases from V and 0 bases from J, with 9 bases between. In DNA form, the CDR3 reads TGTGCCAGCAGCTTGGATCTTAGCAATCAGCCCCAGCATTTT. It codes for CASSLDLSNQPQHF.

Turning to this clonotype: The junction shows a germline mismatch at one end, possibly a read error. This chain uses TRBV6-5 with TRBJ2-2; D remains ambiguous. The CDR3 length is 12 residues. Looked up from germline, CDR1 is MNHEY and CDR2 is SVGAGI. CDR3 region: CVSSYSGGELFF. CDR3 in DNA: TGTGTCAGCAGTTACTCAGGAGGGGAGCTGTTTTTT.

This clonotype was found many times. It may be a read error: a sequence one base away is much more abundant. The V and J genes are TRBV12-3 or TRBV12-4 and TRBJ2-1; tentatively, D is TRBD2 (5 bases). The J call is uncertain, as TRBJ2-7 better fits the DNA end. CDR3 size: 14 residues. The DNA for the CDR3 is TGTGCCAGCAGTGGCAGCGGCTCCTACAATGAGCAGTACTTC. Translation gives CASSGSGSYNEQYF.

The chain couples TRBV25-1 to TRBJ2-7; TRBD1 or TRBD2 may be the D gene (5 bases each). TRBJ2-4 explains the end of the DNA better; the J call may be wrong. Per the germline V gene, CDR1 is MGHDK and CDR2 is SYGVNS. This CDR3 comprises 14 residues. The CDR3 DNA is TGTGCCAGCAGTGAGACAACCGAGGGGAACATTCAGTACTTC. Translation: CASSETTEGNIQYF.

The genes are TRBV7-9 and TRBJ2-1; the D is unclear. The germline V gene encodes CDR1 SEHNR and CDR2 FQNEAQ (reference sequence). Trimming cost V 5 bases and J 7 bases, with 12 bases left between them. The CDR3 runs to 13 residues. CDR3 in DNA: TGTGCCAGCAGCCCTCAAGGGCCAAATGAGCAGTTCTTC. Protein: CASSPQGPNEQFF.

The table lists this clonotype with a count of one. This chain uses TRBV4-2 with TRBJ2-3; D may be TRBD2 (5 bases). The CDR3 has 15 amino acids. Trimming removed 1 base from V and 2 bases from J, with 10 bases in between. Looked up from germline, CDR1 is LGHNA and CDR2 is YNFKEQ. CDR3 nucleotides: TGTGCCAGCAGCCAAGCTGGACTCTCCACAGATACGCAGTATTTT. Its protein is CASSQAGLSTDTQYF.

This chain uses TRBV3-1 with TRBJ1-2, with 7 positions matching TRBD1. This CDR3 comprises 14 residues. After removal of 0 bases from V and 6 bases from J, the junction contained 4 bases not matched to a gene. Germline loops: CDR1 LGHDT, CDR2 YNNKEL (reference sequence). The CDR3 sequence: CASSQEGRGHGYTF. DNA of the CDR3: TGTGCCAGCAGCCAAGAGGGAAGGGGGCATGGCTACACCTTC.

The rearrangement links TRBV6-1 to TRBJ2-5, with 8 nucleotides matching TRBD1. The V gene's germline CDR1 is MNHNS and CDR2 SASEGT. Germline trimming cut 5 bases from V and 2 bases from J; bases unmatched to any gene: 13. This CDR3 comprises 17 residues. The CDR3 here is CASSPQVVGQGQETQYF. In DNA form, the CDR3 reads TGTGCCAGCAGTCCCCAAGTTGTTGGACAGGGACAAGAGACCCAGTACTTC.

Notes on this clonotype: A read error may be the cause here, since a much bigger clone is one base away. The V gene is TRBV12-3 or TRBV12-4, the J gene TRBJ1-6; D is ambiguous. With 4 bases removed from V and 2 bases from J, the gap between germline ends came to 9 bases. The CDR3 has 15 residues. The CDR3 sequence: CASSCSGTYNSPLHF. CDR3 coding DNA: TGTGCCAGCAGTTGCTCCGGGACCTATAATTCACCCCTCCACTTT.